The next 31 T cell receptor beta chains were all read from a single sample in a study of OX40 agonist ivuxolimab in advanced cancers. Sequencing used immunoSEQ multiplex PCR; TCRdb keeps in-frame clones, though not all of them. The table records 20,000 to 25,000 clones, 70% to 85% of them present only once. This sample comprised CD4+ or CD8+ T cells sorted from blood, obtained in a trial of the OX40 agonist ivuxolimab. The origin of the receptors is an adult with an advanced solid tumor such as melanoma, head and neck, liver or kidney cancer.

V gene TRBV4-3 combines with J gene TRBJ1-3; possible D gene TRBD1, 5 bases. The germline gives CDR1 LGHNA, CDR2 YSLEER. The CDR3 runs to 15 residues. The V and J ends lost 0 bases and 4 bases respectively, with 10 bases between them. CDR3 residues: CASSQEFGAGNTIYF. As DNA, the CDR3 is TGCGCCAGCAGCCAAGAATTCGGGGCCGGAAACACCATATATTTT.

The chain joins TRBV6-9 to TRBJ2-4; D is perhaps TRBD1 (6 bases). The germline V gene has CDR1 MNHGY and CDR2 SVAAGI. The CDR3 consists of 19 residues. The ends were cut back, 8 bases at V and 1 base at J, with 27 bases in the middle. CDR3 sequence: CASGLGRDTSPGAKNIQYF. Here the CDR3 DNA reads TGTGCCAGCGGCTTAGGTCGGGACACCTCTCCGGGGGCCAAAAACATTCAGTACTTC.

Only one count was recorded for this clone. Mismatch with germline at one junction end may stem from a read error. The chain combines TRBV11-1 with TRBJ1-1, with TRBD1 as a possible D gene (6 bases). CDR1 is SGHAT and CDR2 is FQDESV in the germline V gene (reference sequence). This CDR3 spans 11 amino acids. CDR3 loop: CASSPGGLARF. The CDR3, as DNA: TGTGCCAGCAGCCCCGGGGGCCTCGCGAGGTTT.

The chain has TRBV9 and TRBJ2-7, with 8 bases lining up with TRBD2. The CDR3 runs 14 residues. CDR1 is SGDLS, CDR2 YYNGEE, per germline. Trimming took 0 bases from V and 7 from J; bases not matched to a gene: 6. The CDR3 spells CASSVAGGPLEQYF. CDR3 bases: TGTGCCAGCAGCGTAGCGGGGGGGCCATTAGAGCAGTACTTC.

This sequence joins TRBV7-6 and TRBJ2-3; no firm D call. Trimming left V 5 bases short and J 1 base short, with 10 bases between. The CDR3 sequence is 14 residues long. Germline V lookup: CDR1 SGHVS, CDR2 FNYEAQ. CDR3 bases: TGTGCCAGCAGCCCCTCCGCGGGCACAGATACGCAGTATTTT. Residues: CASSPSAGTDTQYF.

The DNA of the CDR3 is TGTGCCAGCAGCATCGGACAGGGCAATCAGCCCCAGCATTTT. Its translation is CASSIGQGNQPQHF. The rearrangement uses TRBV7-6 and TRBJ1-5; 7 bases match TRBD1. The V segment lost 5 bases and the J segment 2 bases; nucleotides outside the gene matches: 3. This CDR3 spans 14 amino acids. Germline V CDR1 and CDR2: SGHVS, FNYEAQ.

As regards this clone: At one of its ends the junction is not consistent with the germline gene, which may arise from a read error. The V and J genes are TRBV6-4 and TRBJ2-7, with D maybe TRBD2 (5 bases). CDR1 and CDR2 from the germline V gene are MRHNA and SNTAGT. The CDR3 is 13 amino acids. CDR3: CASNDFGVYEQYF. The CDR3 nucleotides read TGTGCCAGCAATGACTTCGGGGTGTACGAGCAGTACTTC.

The rearrangement links TRBV5-1 to TRBJ2-7; possible D gene TRBD2, 5 bases. V lost 2 bases to trimming and J lost 3 bases, with 12 bases between them. CDR1 and CDR2 from the germline V gene are SGHRS and YFSETQ. CDR3 size: 14 residues. The CDR3 nucleotides are TGCGCCAGCAGCTTCAAAGGCGGGTACTACGAGCAGTACTTC. It encodes CASSFKGGYYEQYF.

This clone was recorded a few times. This chain connects TRBV27 to TRBJ2-7, with D perhaps matching TRBD1 (6 bases). CDR3 length equals 16 residues. Germline-derived CDR1 and CDR2 are MNHEY and SMNVEV (reference sequence). V was pared by 2 bases and J by 3 bases, with 17 bases between. The CDR3 bases are TGTGCCAGCAGTTTAGCAGGGGTCGGGGCGTTCTACGAGCAGTACTTC. Encoded protein: CASSLAGVGAFYEQYF.

V is TRBV12-5 and J is TRBJ2-6; a weak D match, TRBD1 (5 bases). From germline, CDR1 is LGHNT and CDR2 FRNRAP. The CDR3 runs 21 residues. V was pared by 0 bases and J by 4 bases, with 25 bases between. The CDR3 protein is CASGLVISGNFLSLGANVLTF. The CDR3 DNA reads TGTGCTAGTGGTTTGGTAATATCAGGGAACTTTCTCTCTCTGGGGGCCAACGTCCTGACTTTC.

This sequence joins TRBV5-1 and TRBJ1-1; D is unresolved. V was trimmed by 4 bases and J by 0 bases, leaving 13 bases between them. The germline V gene encodes CDR1 SGHRS and CDR2 YFSETQ. There are 15 residues in the CDR3. This chain's CDR3 is CASSLAGRMNTEAFF. The DNA for the CDR3 is TGCGCCAGCAGCCTGGCCGGACGGATGAACACTGAAGCTTTCTTT.

This chain joins TRBV6-4 and TRBJ2-7; D remains unclear. Trimming pared 5 bases from V and 6 bases from J, leaving 11 bases between. Germline V gene data show CDR1 as MRHNA and CDR2 as SNTAGT. This CDR3 contains 12 residues. The CDR3 DNA sequence: TGTGCCAGCAGTCCCCAACCCCCCGAGCAGTACTTC. Translating it yields CASSPQPPEQYF.

The chain is built from TRBV10-2 and TRBJ2-1; weak D call: TRBD1 (8 bases). V shed 7 bases and J shed 3 bases, with 19 bases lying between them. The germline gives CDR1 WSHSY, CDR2 SAAADI. CDR3 size: 16 residues. CDR3 amino acids: CASTPGRTGIYNEQFF. CDR3 bases: TGCGCCAGCACCCCCGGGAGGACAGGGATCTACAATGAGCAGTTCTTC.

With respect to this clone: Relative to the germline gene, one junction end is altered; a read error may explain this. The V call is TRBV7-7, the J call TRBJ2-1; D perhaps matches TRBD2 (6 bases). Germline CDR1 SSHAT, CDR2 FNYEAQ (reference sequence). This CDR3 is 17 amino acids long. The CDR3 reads CASSLGTGLASYNEQFF. CDR3 nucleotides: TGTGCTAGCAGCTTAGGGACTGGGCTAGCGAGCTACAATGAGCAGTTCTTC.

CDR3 in DNA: TGTGCCAGCAGTGAGTCAGCGGGGGGTCTCTACGAGCAGTACTTC. Translated, it gives CASSESAGGLYEQYF. This chain uses TRBV2 with TRBJ2-7, with 9 bases lining up with TRBD2. The CDR3 length is 15 residues. Germline lookup yields CDR1 SNHLY and CDR2 FYNNEI. V lost 3 bases and J lost 3; bases outside the gene matches: 6. Full variable domain (rest looked up from reference TRBV2 and TRBJ2-7): EPEVTQTPSHQVTQMGQEVILRCVPISNHLYFYWYRQILGQKVEFLVSFYNNEISEKSEIFDDQFSVERPDGSNFTLKIRSTKLEDSAMYFCASSESAGGLYEQYFGPGTRLTVT.

The rearrangement uses TRBV9 and TRBJ2-3; D is possibly TRBD2 (5 bases). The CDR3 has 15 amino acids. V was trimmed by 3 bases and J by 0 bases, leaving 11 bases between them. Germline V gene lookup returns CDR1 SGDLS and CDR2 YYNGEE. The CDR3 protein is CASSGAVSSTDTQYF. In DNA, the CDR3 is TGTGCCAGCAGCGGAGCGGTTTCTAGCACAGATACGCAGTATTTT.

The V and J genes are TRBV19 and TRBJ2-7; 8 bases map to TRBD1. The junction had 5 bases not matched to a gene; V was cut back by 5 bases and J by 2 bases. The CDR3 contains 14 residues. Germline CDR1 reads LNHDA; CDR2 reads SQIVND (reference sequence). CDR3 DNA sequence: TGTGCCAGTAGTTTCGGGACAGGTCCCTACGAGCAGTACTTC. Encoded protein: CASSFGTGPYEQYF. The variable domain in full, completed from reference TRBV19 and TRBJ2-7, reads DGGITQSPKYLFRKEGQNVTLSCEQNLNHDAMYWYRQDPGQGLRLIYYSQIVNDFQKGDIAEGYSVSREKKESFPLTVTSAQKNPTAFYLCASSFGTGPYEQYFGPGTRLTVT.

As to this clone: Mismatch with germline at one junction end may stem from a read error. The chain combines TRBV7-7 with TRBJ1-2, with D unresolved. The CDR3 is 13 residues long. CDR1 is SSHAT and CDR2 is FNYEAQ in the germline V gene (reference sequence). CDR3 protein: CASSPRPGFDYTF. CDR3 coding DNA: TGTGCTAGCAGCCCCCGACCGGGTTTTGACTACACCTTC.

This clone was seen only a few times. The V call is TRBV6-1, the J call TRBJ2-6; D is uncertain. V was cut by 6 bases and J by 4 bases, with 10 bases left in between. Germline assignment: CDR1 MNHNS and CDR2 SASEGT. The CDR3 covers 14 residues. Here the CDR3 reads CASRVLEGANVLTF. The CDR3 region has the DNA TGTGCCAGCAGGGTACTCGAGGGGGCCAACGTCCTGACTTTC.

The chain has TRBV6-1 and TRBJ1-2; D ambiguous. V lost 11 bases, J lost 8 bases, and 9 bases lay in between. Germline CDR1 is MNHNS and CDR2 is SASEGT. This CDR3 region has 9 residues. This CDR3 is CALGFGYTF. The CDR3 region has the DNA TGTGCCCTAGGCTTCGGCTACACCTTC.

The CDR3 is CASSVEGETYEQYF. The DNA of the CDR3 is TGTGCCAGCAGCGTAGAGGGCGAAACCTACGAGCAGTACTTC. V gene TRBV9 combines with J gene TRBJ2-7; D is uncertain. V lost 0 bases to trimming and J lost 2 bases, with 9 bases between them. CDR1 is SGDLS and CDR2 is YYNGEE in the germline V gene. The CDR3 spans 14 residues.

The V and J genes are TRBV11-2 and TRBJ2-3; the match to TRBD1 covers 7 bases. CDR1 is SGHAT and CDR2 is FQNNGV in the germline V gene. Unmatched junction bases numbered 10, after V lost 5 bases and J lost 2 bases. The CDR3 runs to 16 residues. This CDR3 is CASSPRQGADTDTQYF. The DNA for the CDR3 is TGTGCCAGCAGCCCTCGACAGGGTGCGGACACAGATACGCAGTATTTT.

This clone was detected once. The chain recombines TRBV30 with TRBJ2-2; D remains ambiguous. V lost 0 bases to trimming and J lost 5 bases, with 7 bases between them. The CDR3 has 13 residues. Germline CDR1 is GTSNPN and CDR2 is SVGIG (reference sequence). The CDR3 bases are TGTGCCTGGAGTGTTGGGCCAACCGGGGAGCTGTTTTTT. It yields the protein CAWSVGPTGELFF.

The chain uses TRBV27 and TRBJ1-1, with TRBD1 as a possible D gene (6 bases). The germline V and J ends were trimmed by 7 bases and 7 bases, with 19 bases remaining between them. Germline CDR1 and CDR2: MNHEY and SMNVEV (reference sequence). The CDR3 loop spans 14 amino acids. This CDR3 is CASTMGGAHSEAFF. The CDR3 DNA reads TGTGCCAGCACTATGGGGGGGGCGCATAGTGAAGCTTTCTTT.

This clone was counted once. V and J are TRBV6-5 and TRBJ2-7, with D perhaps TRBD1 (5 bases). CDR3 size: 14 residues. Germline V lookup: CDR1 MNHEY, CDR2 SVGAGI. Trimming cost V 6 bases and J 4 bases, with 16 bases left between them. The CDR3, as DNA: TGTGCCAGCAGCCCCCAGGGTTTGGCGTACGAGCAGTACTTC. Translating it yields CASSPQGLAYEQYF.

This clone is medium-sized. This chain links TRBV10-3 with TRBJ1-1, with no clear D. Trimming took off 0 bases at V and 4 bases at J, with 6 bases between the two ends. The CDR3 extends over 13 amino acids. Germline assignment: CDR1 ENHRY and CDR2 SYGVKD. Here the CDR3 DNA reads TGTGCCATCAGTGAGTCGGTGATCACTGAAGCTTTCTTT. Translating it yields CAISESVITEAFF.

This chain uses TRBV5-8 with TRBJ1-1; possibly TRBD1 for D (5 bases). The CDR3 is 13 amino acids. CDR1 is SGHTS and CDR2 is YDEGEE in the germline V gene. V was shortened by 6 bases and J by 1 base, with 10 bases between the two germline ends. CDR3 nucleotides: TGTGCCAGCACCCTCGGACAGAACACTGAAGCTTTCTTT. Translation gives CASTLGQNTEAFF.

The J gene is TRBJ2-2, the V gene TRBV6-5; 11 positions match TRBD2. V gave up 5 bases and J gave up 10 bases; unmatched junction bases: 9. The CDR3 loop spans 15 amino acids. Germline V lookup: CDR1 MNHEY, CDR2 SVGAGI. DNA for the CDR3: TGTGCCAGCAGTAAGCTACTAGCGGGGGTTGTGGAGCTGTTTTTT. This encodes CASSKLLAGVVELFF.

For the CDR3, the DNA is TGTGCCAGCAGCCGAGGACAGCGGACTGAAGCTTTCTTT. It encodes CASSRGQRTEAFF. V is TRBV16 and J is TRBJ1-1; the D gene is possibly TRBD1 (6 bases). There are 13 residues in the CDR3. Germline loops: CDR1 KGHSY, CDR2 FQNENV. Trimming cost V 4 bases and J 5 bases, with 11 bases left between them.

The chain combines TRBV6-4 with TRBJ2-5, with 7 bases aligning to TRBD1. Germline V gene data show CDR1 as MRHNA and CDR2 as SNTAGT. The CDR3 runs to 21 residues. V trimming: 2 bases; J trimming: 0 bases; junction bases outside the gene matches: 21. This chain's CDR3 is CASSDPDRVYQYKGYQETQYF. In nucleotides, the CDR3 is TGTGCCAGCAGTGACCCCGACAGGGTATACCAATATAAGGGGTACCAAGAGACCCAGTACTTC.

The chain has TRBV2 and TRBJ2-1, with a possible D match to TRBD2 (7 bases). The V and J ends lost 1 base and 5 bases respectively, with 12 bases between them. This CDR3 is built from 15 residues. Germline V gene data show CDR1 as SNHLY and CDR2 as FYNNEI. The CDR3, as DNA: TGTGCCAGCAGTGAAGAGTTGCGGGGGCACAATGAGCAGTTCTTC. This sequence encodes CASSEELRGHNEQFF.